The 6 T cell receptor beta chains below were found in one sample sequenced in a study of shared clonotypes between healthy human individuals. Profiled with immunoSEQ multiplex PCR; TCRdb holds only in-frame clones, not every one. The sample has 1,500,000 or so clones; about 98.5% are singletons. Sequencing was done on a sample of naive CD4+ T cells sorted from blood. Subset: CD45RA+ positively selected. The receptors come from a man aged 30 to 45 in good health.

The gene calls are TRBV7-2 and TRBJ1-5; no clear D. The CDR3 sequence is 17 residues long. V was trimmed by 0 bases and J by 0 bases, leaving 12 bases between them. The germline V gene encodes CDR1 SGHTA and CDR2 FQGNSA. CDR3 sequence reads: CASSLAGFVNSNQPQHF. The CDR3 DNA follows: TGTGCCAGCAGCTTAGCGGGTTTCGTGAATAGCAATCAGCCCCAGCATTTT.

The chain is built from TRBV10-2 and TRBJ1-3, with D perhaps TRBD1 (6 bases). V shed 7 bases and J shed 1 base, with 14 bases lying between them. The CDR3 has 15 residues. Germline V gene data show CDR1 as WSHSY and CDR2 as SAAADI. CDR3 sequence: CASTLGGGSGNTIYF. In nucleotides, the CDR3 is TGCGCCAGCACCCTAGGGGGAGGATCTGGAAACACCATATATTTT.

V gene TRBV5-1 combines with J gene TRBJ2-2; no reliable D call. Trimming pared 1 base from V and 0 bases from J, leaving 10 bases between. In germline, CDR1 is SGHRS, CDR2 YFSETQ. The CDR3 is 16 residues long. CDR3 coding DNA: TGCGCCAGCAGCTTGTACGCGACCGCGAACACCGGGGAGCTGTTTTTT. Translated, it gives CASSLYATANTGELFF.

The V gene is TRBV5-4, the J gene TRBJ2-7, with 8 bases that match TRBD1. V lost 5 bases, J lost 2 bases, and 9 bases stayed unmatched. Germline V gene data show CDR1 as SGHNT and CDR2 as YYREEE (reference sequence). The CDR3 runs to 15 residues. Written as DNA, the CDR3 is TGTGCCAGCAGTCTGCGGACAGGGTCGACCTACGAGCAGTACTTC. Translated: CASSLRTGSTYEQYF.

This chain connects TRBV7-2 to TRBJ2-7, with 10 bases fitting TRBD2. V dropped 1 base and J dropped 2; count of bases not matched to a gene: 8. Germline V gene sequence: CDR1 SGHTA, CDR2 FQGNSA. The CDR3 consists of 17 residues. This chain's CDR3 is CASSLGASGRLPYEQYF. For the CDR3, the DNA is TGTGCCAGCAGCTTAGGGGCTAGCGGGAGACTCCCCTACGAGCAGTACTTC.

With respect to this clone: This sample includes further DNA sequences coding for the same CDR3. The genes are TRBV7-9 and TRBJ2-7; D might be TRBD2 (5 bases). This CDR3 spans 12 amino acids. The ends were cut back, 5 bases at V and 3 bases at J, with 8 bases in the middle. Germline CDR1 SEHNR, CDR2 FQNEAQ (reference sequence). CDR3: CASSPGGYEQYF. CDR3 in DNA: TGTGCCAGCAGCCCCGGAGGCTACGAGCAGTACTTC.